This TCR beta chain was identified in a study of siplizumab effects on memory and regulatory T cells. Study-level results: Roughly 75-97% of proliferating clones (CD4+ or CD8+) could not be assigned a naive or memory phenotype. Alloreactive sequences that could be traced to unstimulated CD4+ memory cells showed a significant reduction under siplizumab.

Approximately 10^5 TCR templates were assayed per sample. Assay used: immunoSEQ multiplex PCR; TCRdb lists only in-frame clones, some missing. The data hold around 110,000 clones, with around 94% observed a single time. On this clone itself: Its antigen is undetermined.

CDR3 size: 15 residues. Germline CDR1 SGHTA, CDR2 FQGNSA. V was clipped by 4 bases and J by 8 bases, with 20 bases between them. The chain combines TRBV7-2 with TRBJ1-2; TRBD1 might be the D (5 bases). Sequenced input: non-Treg CD4+ T cells sorted from blood. The TCR comes from a human donor in good health. In DNA, the CDR3 is TGTGCCAGCAGCTCTAGCGGAGCAGGGAATAGGGGCTACACCTTC. This translates into CASSSSGAGNRGYTF.